This TCR beta chain was obtained from a study of shared clonotypes between healthy human individuals. Findings and caveats of the study: Relative to memory subsets, naive subsets generally showed larger estimated richness.

A note on this clone: What it recognizes is unknown.

The method was immunoSEQ multiplex PCR; TCRdb's version includes in-frame clones alone and lacks a portion of them. This table has about 360,000 clones, around four fifths appearing once. The CDR3 totals 15 residues. V shed 3 bases, J shed 1 base, and the junction held 7 bases outside the gene matches. Germline V gene lookup returns CDR1 SGHDT and CDR2 YYEEEE. The chain couples TRBV5-6 to TRBJ2-7; the match to TRBD2 covers 7 bases. Sequenced: memory CD4+ T cells sorted from blood. Indicated subset: CD45RA-negative fraction. The sequence was collected from a man aged 30 to 39 in good health. DNA for the CDR3: TGTGCCAGCAGCTCGTGGGGCGGGAGATCCTACGAGCAGTACTTC. Its translation is CASSSWGGRSYEQYF.